The source of this T cell receptor (beta chain) is a study of T-cell memory formation after mild COVID-19. Study-wide context: For the most part, TCR clusters were specific to one donor. Study-wide points: Clones contracting over day 15 to 85 were CD4/CD8 balanced, with later expanders leaning CD4+.

The CDR3 length is 15 residues. Germline-derived CDR1 and CDR2 are LGHNA and YSLEER. Trimming removed 4 bases at V and 7 bases at J, with 17 bases between. 5'RACE with constant-segment primers built TCRalpha and TCRbeta cDNA libraries with UMIs. TCRdb used MiXCR to reprocess the 5' RACE reads, holding one entry per CDR3 protein. Seen here are 300,000 to 400,000 distinct CDR3 sequences, 10% to 15% observed once, and the top ten hold about a fifth. In this sample, this clonotype turned up many times. The target antigen is unknown. Sequencing was performed on PBMCs or a T cell subset sorted from them (not recorded which). This rearrangement joins TRBV4-3 to TRBJ2-1; D is possibly TRBD2 (6 bases). The origin of this receptor is a young man who had mild COVID-19 (a few samples of this study predate the infection). Cell type and time point are not known. The CDR3 DNA is TGCGCCAGCAGCCTTGGGACTCAATTTGGGAATGAGCAGTTCTTC. Translation gives CASSLGTQFGNEQFF.